The clone carrying this T cell receptor beta chain was seen many times. Its antigen is unknown. The read gets to within 3 residues of the CDR3 end, and the germline J gene fills in the rest. Other DNA sequences in this sample translate to the same CDR3. CVID and control samples used equivalent genomic DNA input. The protocol was immunoSEQ multiplex PCR, while the TCRdb copy is restricted to in-frame clones and leaves out a portion. The sample shows tens of thousands of clones, none of them appearing just once. This entry is derived from a study of T cell clonality in common variable immunodeficiency. Per the germline V gene, CDR1 is SGHTA and CDR2 is FQGNSA. The ends were cut back, 1 base at V and 0 bases at J, with 8 bases in the middle. CDR3 size: 15 residues. Points from the study as a whole: Reportedly, TCR beta sequences from common variable immunodeficiency showed fewer deletions and N-nucleotide insertions. Fewer TCRbeta clones were shared among CVID subjects than controls. CVID subjects showed higher TCRbeta clonality than healthy controls.

This chain joins TRBV7-2 and TRBJ2-3, with a tentative D call TRBD2 (6 bases). The clonotype was recovered from a person between 18 and 70 years old in good health. Sequenced sample: peripheral blood mononuclear cells. The part of the CDR3 DNA that was read is TGTGCCAGCAGCTTAGTTAGCGGAAGCACAGATACG. Its protein is CASSLVSGSTDT. The CDR3 in its entirety is CASSLVSGSTDTQYF.